Listed below are T cell receptor beta chains from one sample, sequenced in a study of blood T cells in healthy people across ages. TCRdb redid the calling of the 5' RACE reads with MiXCR, one entry per CDR3 protein. Seen here are some 1.5 million distinct CDR3 sequences, 28% observed once, and the top ten hold over 7%. Sequencing was carried out using blood. The receptors were sampled from a woman younger than 45 in good health. Each CDR3 is given with its conserved first and last residue. The order of the fields is D gene, clone size, J gene, V gene, CDR3 length, CDR3 DNA, CDR3 protein. A D gene is named only where the DNA matches it firmly. Where a row states a size, it is once, few, many or the class of an expanded clone; other rows omit it.

>.|few|TRBJ2-7|TRBV12-3/TRBV12-4|13
TGTGCCAGCAGTTTCGGGCGGGGCAGCGAGCAGTACTTC
CASSFGRGSEQYF
>TRBD1|.|TRBJ1-1|TRBV25-1|15
TGTGCCAGCAGTGACAAGGACAGGGGGCTCGCTGAAGCTTTCTTT
CASSDKDRGLAEAFF
>.|.|TRBJ1-4|TRBV7-9|15
TGTGCCAGCAGCGCACCGACGGGCGAACATGAAAAACTGTTTTTT
CASSAPTGEHEKLFF
>.|.|TRBJ2-1|TRBV7-9|17
TGTGCCAGCAGCGTCCAGGGGGGCAGGGAGACCTCAAATGAGCAGTTCTTC
CASSVQGGRETSNEQFF
>.|.|TRBJ2-3|TRBV7-2|15
TGTGCCAGCAGCTTAGGTTTTGCGAGCTTAGATACGCAGTATTTT
CASSLGFASLDTQYF
>.|.|TRBJ1-2|TRBV5-6|13
TGTGCCAGCAGGCAACAGGCATTCTATGGCTACACCTTC
CASRQQAFYGYTF
>.|many|TRBJ2-7|TRBV5-1|14
TGCGCCAGCAGCTTGACTTCCGGGAATGTTGAGCAGTACTTC
CASSLTSGNVEQYF
>.|.|TRBJ1-2|TRBV10-3|15
TGTGCCATCAGCCCACTGGACCCAGCTAACTATGGCTACACCTTC
CAISPLDPANYGYTF
>.|many|TRBJ2-7|TRBV12-3/TRBV12-4|14
TGTGCCAGCAGTCTCCGGACGGGGGCCTACGAGCAGTACTTC
CASSLRTGAYEQYF
>TRBD2|.|TRBJ2-1|TRBV20-1|15
TGCAGTGGGGTCCTAAGCGGGAGGCCCTACAATGAGCAGTTCTTC
CSGVLSGRPYNEQFF
>.|.|TRBJ1-6|TRBV2|14
TGTGCCAGCACCGAATTGGGGGTAGGTTCACCCCTCCACTTT
CASTELGVGSPLHF
>TRBD2|few|TRBJ2-7|TRBV9|15
TGTGCCAGCAGCACAGGACTAGCGGGAGTAGAGGAGCAGTACTTC
CASSTGLAGVEEQYF
>TRBD2|few|TRBJ2-1|TRBV7-2|16
TGTGCCAGCAACACTCACCCTGGACTAGCGAACAATGAGCAGTTCTTC
CASNTHPGLANNEQFF
>TRBD1|few|TRBJ2-7|TRBV6-1|16
TGTGCCAGCAGGAACCGGGACAGGGGGCCCTACTACGAGCAGTACTTC
CASRNRDRGPYYEQYF
>.|.|TRBJ2-3|TRBV20-1|15
TGCAGTGCTAGAGTCCCGGGAGTGTCACTAGATACGCAGTATTTT
CSARVPGVSLDTQYF
>.|few|TRBJ1-2|TRBV7-9|16
TGTGCCAGCAGCTGCCTTCAGAGAGCGGATAACGAGTGCTACACCTTC
CASSCLQRADNECYTF
>TRBD2|many|TRBJ2-7|TRBV7-2|17
TGTGCCAGCAGCTTAGGCCCTCAGAGCGGGAACACCTACGAGCAGTACTTC
CASSLGPQSGNTYEQYF
>.|.|TRBJ1-2|TRBV28|15
TGTGCCAGCAGTTTAGGCCAGGCGCCGTATTATGGCTACACCTTC
CASSLGQAPYYGYTF
>.|.|TRBJ1-4|TRBV20-1|15
TGCAGTGCTCCCGATCGGGCCCGGCGGAATGAAAAACCGTTTTTT
CSAPDRARRNEKPFF
>.|.|TRBJ2-5|TRBV2|15
TGTGCCAGCAGTGATGGCGGGACGGAGATGGAGACCCAGTACTTC
CASSDGGTEMETQYF
>TRBD2|.|TRBJ2-3|TRBV29-1|14
TGCAGCGCACTAGCGGGCGGTGGGGCAGATACGCAGTATTTT
CSALAGGGADTQYF
>.|once|TRBJ2-2|TRBV4-1|13
TGCGCCAGCAGCCCTTGGGGAGGCGGGGAGCTGTTTTTT
CASSPWGGGELFF
>.|.|TRBJ1-2|TRBV5-1|15
TGCGCCAGCAGTTACTATGTCGGACCCAACTATGGCTACACCTTC
CASSYYVGPNYGYTF
>.|.|TRBJ2-3|TRBV7-2|17
TGTGCCAGCAGCTTAGGTAGAGTAGCGTGGTACTCAGATACGCAGTATTTT
CASSLGRVAWYSDTQYF
>TRBD2|few|TRBJ2-1|TRBV20-1|15
TGCAGTGGAGAGGTACGCGGACTAGCGGACAATGAGCAGTTCTTC
CSGEVRGLADNEQFF
>.|.|TRBJ2-1|TRBV28|12
TGTACCAGCAGCGTCGCTCCTCTTGAGCAGTTCTTC
CTSSVAPLEQFF
>.|many|TRBJ2-1|TRBV4-1|15
TGCGCCAGCAGCCAAGTAACAAAAGGGGGAAATGAGCAGTTCTTC
CASSQVTKGGNEQFF
>TRBD2|few|TRBJ2-2|TRBV3-1|16
TGTGCCAGCAGGGGGACTAGCGGGGTTAACACCGGGGAGCTGTTTTTT
CASRGTSGVNTGELFF
>.|.|TRBJ2-3|TRBV6-5|13
TGTGCCAGCAGTTACTCGAATCTAGATACGCAGTATTTT
CASSYSNLDTQYF
>TRBD2|few|TRBJ2-7|TRBV11-2|15
TGTGCCAGCAAAGATGGTAGCGGGAGGGCTCACGAGCAGTACTTC
CASKDGSGRAHEQYF
>.|few|TRBJ2-1|TRBV30|14
TGTGCCTGGAGCGGCGGATTAACCTACAATGAGCAGTTCTTC
CAWSGGLTYNEQFF
>.|.|TRBJ2-7|TRBV6-2/TRBV6-3|14
TGTGCCAGCAGTTACGAGAGGCGATCCTACGAGCAGTACTTC
CASSYERRSYEQYF
>TRBD1|.|TRBJ1-1|TRBV6-6|14
TGTGCCAGCAGGGCGGGACAGATGAACACTGAAGCTTTCTTT
CASRAGQMNTEAFF
>.|few|TRBJ2-7|TRBV5-6|13
TGTGCCAGCAGCTTGTGGTCAGGTCCCGAGCAGTACTTC
CASSLWSGPEQYF
>.|.|TRBJ1-4|TRBV5-1|16
TGCGCCAGCAGCTTCCGGAGCCCAGAACGGAATGAAAAACTGTTTTTT
CASSFRSPERNEKLFF
>.|few|TRBJ1-2|TRBV5-1|13
TGCGCCAGCAGCCCCGGACACCTCTATGGCTACACCTTC
CASSPGHLYGYTF
>.|.|TRBJ2-1|TRBV2|13
TGTGCCAGCACGTCAGAAACCTACAATGAGCAGTTCTTC
CASTSETYNEQFF
>.|many|TRBJ2-5|TRBV7-3|16
TGTGCCAGCAGCTCCGGGGCCCTAGGAGCGGCAGAGACCCAGTACTTC
CASSSGALGAAETQYF
>.|.|TRBJ2-2|TRBV12-3/TRBV12-4|16
TGTGCCAGCATTCTGGGGTGGGGGAGGTACACCGGGGAGCTGTTTTTT
CASILGWGRYTGELFF
>TRBD1|few|TRBJ2-1|TRBV7-2|15
TGTGCCAGCAGCCGGGACAGGGGGCATCACAATGAGCAGTTCTTC
CASSRDRGHHNEQFF
>TRBD2|few|TRBJ2-7|TRBV20-1|15
TGCAGTGCTAGCCCAACTAGCGGGAGAACTTACGAGCAGTACTTC
CSASPTSGRTYEQYF
>.|.|TRBJ1-2|TRBV20-1|13
TGCAGTGCTAGTTCGGGTCGCAGTTATGGCTACACCTTC
CSASSGRSYGYTF
>.|few|TRBJ2-1|TRBV20-1|12
TGCAGTGCTAGATCTACGGACGGTCTAAGGTTCTTC
CSARSTDGLRFF
>.|few|TRBJ2-1|TRBV24-1|14
TGTGCCACCAGTGAGTCCGCTGCGCGGAATGAGCAGTTCTTC
CATSESAARNEQFF
>TRBD1|.|TRBJ2-5|TRBV7-9|14
TGTGCCAGCAGCACCGGGGACAGGGGAGAGACCCAGTACTTC
CASSTGDRGETQYF
>TRBD2|.|TRBJ2-1|TRBV2|14
TGTGCCAGCAGCCCCCAAGGCGGGAGCGATGAGCAGTTCTTC
CASSPQGGSDEQFF
>.|few|TRBJ2-1|TRBV20-1|17
TGCAGTGCTAGAGGACCCTTCGGAGGGGTTTCCTACAATGAGCAGTTCTTC
CSARGPFGGVSYNEQFF
>TRBD1|many|TRBJ1-4|TRBV12-3/TRBV12-4|14
TGTGCCAGCAGTTTCTCAGGGGGTAATGAAAAACTGTTTTTT
CASSFSGGNEKLFF
>.|.|TRBJ1-1|TRBV29-1|14
TGCAGCGTTGAGCGTCGGGGAGTGTGGACTGAAGCTTTCTTT
CSVERRGVWTEAFF
>.|.|TRBJ2-7|TRBV30|13
TGTGCCTGGAGTGTATCCAGGGTCGGCGAGCAGTACTTC
CAWSVSRVGEQYF
>TRBD1|few|TRBJ1-2|TRBV6-6|15
TGTGCCAGCAGTTACGGACAGGGGGCAAGCTATGGCTACACCTTC
CASSYGQGASYGYTF
>.|.|TRBJ1-5|TRBV12-5|17
TGTGCTAGTGCCAAACCTCGGAGATTCCTACTCAATCAGCCCCAGCATTTT
CASAKPRRFLLNQPQHF
>.|.|TRBJ1-1|TRBV29-1|12
TGCAGCGCGGGACTTCACGGGACTGGAGCTTTCTTT
CSAGLHGTGAFF
>.|once|TRBJ2-2|TRBV29-1|13
TGCAGCGTTGAGGAGGGAGGCACCGGGGAGCTGTTTTTT
CSVEEGGTGELFF
>.|.|TRBJ1-1|TRBV21-1|14
TGTGCCAGCAGCGAGTCACGGGCGAACACTGAAGCTTTCTTT
CASSESRANTEAFF
>.|.|TRBJ1-6|TRBV12-3/TRBV12-4|15
TGTGCCAGCACCTACACAGGTTTCTATAATTCACCCCTCCACTTT
CASTYTGFYNSPLHF
>.|.|TRBJ1-3|TRBV18|15
TGTGCCAGCTCACGATCGGACAGCTCTGGAAACACCATATATTTT
CASSRSDSSGNTIYF
>TRBD2|once|TRBJ2-3|TRBV14|18
TGTGCCAGCAGCCAACACGCCGGGACTAGCGGTCCCACAGATACGCAGGATTTT
CASSQHAGTSGPTDTQDF
>.|few|TRBJ2-7|TRBV7-9|15
TGTGCCAGCAGTTTCGAGGGGGGCGCTCCCTACGAGCAGTACTTC
CASSFEGGAPYEQYF